This T cell receptor beta chain is from a study of blood T cell repertoires in COVID-19. The overall study: PBMCs, B-cell-depleted T cells, or T cells provided the cDNA or gDNA that made up the material.

The protocol was immunoSEQ multiplex PCR, while the TCRdb copy is restricted to in-frame clones and leaves out a portion. The repertoire holds tens of thousands of clones, with over 70% as singletons. CDR3 length: 14 amino acids. Germline V gives CDR1 MDHEN, CDR2 SYDVKM. J lost 3 bases, V lost 6 bases, and 2 bases had no gene match. V usage is TRBV28 and J usage is TRBJ1-6; the match to TRBD1 covers 7 bases. Sequenced material: peripheral blood. The TCR comes from a man aged 65 to 85 with COVID-19, enrolled during active disease. CDR3 nucleotide sequence: TGTGCCAGCAGCGGGACAGACTATAATTCACCCCTCCACTTT. Translated, it gives CASSGTDYNSPLHF.